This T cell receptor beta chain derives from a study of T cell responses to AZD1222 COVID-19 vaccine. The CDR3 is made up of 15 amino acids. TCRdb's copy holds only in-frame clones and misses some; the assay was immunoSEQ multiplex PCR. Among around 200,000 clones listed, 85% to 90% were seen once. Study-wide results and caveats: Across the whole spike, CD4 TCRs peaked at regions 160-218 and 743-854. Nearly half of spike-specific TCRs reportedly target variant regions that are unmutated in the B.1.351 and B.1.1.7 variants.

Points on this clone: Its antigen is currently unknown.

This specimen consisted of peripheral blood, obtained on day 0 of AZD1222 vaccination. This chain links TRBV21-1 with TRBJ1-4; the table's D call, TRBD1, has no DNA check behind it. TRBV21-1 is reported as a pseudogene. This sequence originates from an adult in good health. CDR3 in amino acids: CASSQRGRGHEKLFF. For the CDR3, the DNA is TGTGCCAGCAGCCAAAGGGGCAGGGGACATGAAAAACTGTTTTTT.